These T cell receptor beta chains were read from a single sample in a study of blood T cell repertoires in COVID-19. Measured with immunoSEQ multiplex PCR; TCRdb has only the in-frame clones, and not every one. The data contain some 80,000 clones, 84% of them seen just once; the ten biggest clones take up 3.5% to 4%. Sequenced material: peripheral blood. Receptors were obtained from a man aged 50 to 60 with acute or convalescent COVID-19. Both conserved end residues are part of each CDR3.

>TRBV5-4
CASSLAQGSYNEQFF
>TRBV7-2
CASSSTGGYSGNTIYF
>TRBV30
CAWSVSVAGANVLTF
>TRBV9
CASSADRGGSYNSPLHF
>TRBV27
CASSRQGFGYTF
>TRBV2
CASTQGANEKLFF
>TRBV10-3
CAISELGSLGYGYTF
>TRBV24-1
CATGVGTEAFF
>TRBV10-3
CAISESAGAVPGLSTDTQYF
>TRBV28
CASSFPRQFGNTIYF
>TRBV29-1
CSVVRQGSHNEQFF
>TRBV5-1
CASSLVSGGSYEQYF
>TRBV11-3
CASSQTRGNEKLFF
>TRBV6-6
CASSYGRELFF
>TRBV4-3
CASSHRRGGDTQYF
>TRBV7-6
CASSSRQGGRYEQYF
>TRBV5-1
CASSPDRGGYNEQFF
>TRBV24-1
CATSGTGKSYNEQFF